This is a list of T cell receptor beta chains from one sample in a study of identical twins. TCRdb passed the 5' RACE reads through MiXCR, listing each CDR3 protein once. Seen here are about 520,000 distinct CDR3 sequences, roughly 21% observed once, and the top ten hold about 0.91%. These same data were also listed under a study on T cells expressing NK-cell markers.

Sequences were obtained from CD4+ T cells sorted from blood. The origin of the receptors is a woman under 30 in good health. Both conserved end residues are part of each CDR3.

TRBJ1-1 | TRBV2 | CASKRQGNTEAFF
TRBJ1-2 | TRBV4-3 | CASSQDPGLGSYGYTF
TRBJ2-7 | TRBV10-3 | CAISRTGLNHEQYF
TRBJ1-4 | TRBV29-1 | CSVMLRGGEKLFF
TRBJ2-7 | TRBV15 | CATSRDRKGTWQYEQYF
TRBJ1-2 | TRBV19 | CASSRTGGGYTF
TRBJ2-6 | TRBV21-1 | CASSKGGIRGLTSSGANVLTF
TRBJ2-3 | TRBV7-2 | CASSLTGGGPDTQYF
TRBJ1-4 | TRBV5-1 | CASSLPGRRNEKLFF
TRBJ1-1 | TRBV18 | CASSPTSEAFF
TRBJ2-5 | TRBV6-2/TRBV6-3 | CASSYGGGVRETQYF
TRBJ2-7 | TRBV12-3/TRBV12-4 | CASTLNRRNEQYF
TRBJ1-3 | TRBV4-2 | CASSREGVSGNTIYF
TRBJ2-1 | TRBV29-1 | CSARVGEQFF
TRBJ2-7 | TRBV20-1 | CSARDKDHSWDEQYF
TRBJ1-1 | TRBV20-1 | CSARRQDKGAFF
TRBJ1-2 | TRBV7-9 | CASSLRAGANYGYTF
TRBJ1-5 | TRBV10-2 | CASSDRVVHQPQHF
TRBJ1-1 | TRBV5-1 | CASSGTGGFINTEAFF
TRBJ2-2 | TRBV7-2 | CASSRLIANTGELFF
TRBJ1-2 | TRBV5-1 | CASTGSSDGYTF
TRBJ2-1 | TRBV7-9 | CASSLGRDRVHEQFF
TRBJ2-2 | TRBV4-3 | CASRRNTGDTGELFF
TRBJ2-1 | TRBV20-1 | CSASPSSGRNYNEQFF
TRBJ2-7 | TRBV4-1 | CASSQGLGEQYF
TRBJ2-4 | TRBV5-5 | CASSPRDGINIQYF
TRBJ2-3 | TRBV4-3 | CASSQDALQGTDTQYF
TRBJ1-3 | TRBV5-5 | CASSFEGAHGNTIYF
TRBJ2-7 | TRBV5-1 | CASSRDRNSYEQYF
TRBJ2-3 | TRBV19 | CASSPSGRADTQYF
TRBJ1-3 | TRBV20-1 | CSADYRSGNTIYF
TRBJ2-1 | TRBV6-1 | CASSLTSGITSNEQFF
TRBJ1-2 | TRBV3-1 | CASSSRGTNYGYTF
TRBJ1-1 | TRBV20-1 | CSAITAGNTEAFF
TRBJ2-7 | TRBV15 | CATSRDKYEQYF
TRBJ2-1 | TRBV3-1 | CASSRHGSSDRNEQFF
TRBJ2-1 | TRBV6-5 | CASSYSTGYNEQFF
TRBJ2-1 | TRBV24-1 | CATSDARQGRGEQFF
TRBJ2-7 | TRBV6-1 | CASTTPGSYEQYF
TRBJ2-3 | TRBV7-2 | CASSLRQGLTDTQYF
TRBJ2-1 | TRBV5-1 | CASTSLSGGAEQFF
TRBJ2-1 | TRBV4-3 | CASSQVTSYNEQFF
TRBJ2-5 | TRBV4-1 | CASSQDGRTGVETQYF
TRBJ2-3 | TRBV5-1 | CASSLDWTLPTDTQYF
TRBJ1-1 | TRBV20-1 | CSARGSPGRNEAFF
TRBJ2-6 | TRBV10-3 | CAISRLAGGSGANVLTF
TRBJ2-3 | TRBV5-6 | CASSSLGQTTDTQYF
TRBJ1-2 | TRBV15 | CATSRLGGHYGYTF
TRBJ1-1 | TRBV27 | CASSRVGDTEAFF
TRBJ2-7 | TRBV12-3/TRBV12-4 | CASSPILGQGSYEQYF
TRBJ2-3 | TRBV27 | CASSYGRAADTQYF
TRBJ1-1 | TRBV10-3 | CAISGGRSEAFF